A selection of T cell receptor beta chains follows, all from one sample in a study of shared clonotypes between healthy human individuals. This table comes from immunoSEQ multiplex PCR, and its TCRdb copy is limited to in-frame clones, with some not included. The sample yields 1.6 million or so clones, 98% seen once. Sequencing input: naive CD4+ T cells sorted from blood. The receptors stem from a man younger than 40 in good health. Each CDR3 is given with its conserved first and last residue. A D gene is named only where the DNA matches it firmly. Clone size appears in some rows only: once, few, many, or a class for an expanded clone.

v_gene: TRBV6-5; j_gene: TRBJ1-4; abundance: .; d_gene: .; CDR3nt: TGTGCCAGCAGGGGAACTAATGAAAAACTGTTTTTT; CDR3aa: CASRGTNEKLFF
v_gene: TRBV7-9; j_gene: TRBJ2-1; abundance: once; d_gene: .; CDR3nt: TGTGCCAGCAGCTCCGGCCTCTACAATGAGCAGTTCTTC; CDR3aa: CASSSGLYNEQFF
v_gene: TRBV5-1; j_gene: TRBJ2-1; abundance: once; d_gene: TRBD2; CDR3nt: TGCGCCAGCAGCTCCCGGACTAGCGGGAGCTATGAGCAGTTCTTC; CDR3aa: CASSSRTSGSYEQFF
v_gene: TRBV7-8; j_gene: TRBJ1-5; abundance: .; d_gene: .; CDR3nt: TGTGCCAGCAGCTCCACTTATCTCGCTCAGCCCCAGCATTTT; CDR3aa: CASSSTYLAQPQHF
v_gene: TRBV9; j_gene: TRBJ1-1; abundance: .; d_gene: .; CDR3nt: TGTGCCAGCAGCGTAGCCTTATGGGGGACTGAAGCTTTCTTT; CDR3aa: CASSVALWGTEAFF
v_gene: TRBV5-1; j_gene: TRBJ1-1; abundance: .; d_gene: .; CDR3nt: TGCGCCAGCAGCTTGGAGGCGGGGAACACTGAAGCTTTCTTT; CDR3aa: CASSLEAGNTEAFF
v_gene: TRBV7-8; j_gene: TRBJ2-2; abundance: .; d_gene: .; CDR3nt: TGTGCCAGCAGCTTACATCGCATCTCGAATCGGAGCGGCACCGGGGAGCTGTTTTTT; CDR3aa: CASSLHRISNRSGTGELFF
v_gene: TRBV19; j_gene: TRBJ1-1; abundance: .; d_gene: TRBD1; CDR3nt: TGTGCCAGTACCACAGGAGGGGGCGCGACTGAAGCTTTCTTT; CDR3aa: CASTTGGGATEAFF
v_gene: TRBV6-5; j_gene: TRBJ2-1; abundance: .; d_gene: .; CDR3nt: TGTGCCAGCAGACTAGGGGTTGAGCAGTTCTTC; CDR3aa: CASRLGVEQFF
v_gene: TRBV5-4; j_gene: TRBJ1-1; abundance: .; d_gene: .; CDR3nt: TGTGCCAGCAGCTTGGCTCCGGACCTCCCGCCGGAAGCTTTCTTT; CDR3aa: CASSLAPDLPPEAFF
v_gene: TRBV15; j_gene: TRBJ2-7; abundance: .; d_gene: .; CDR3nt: TGTGCCACCAGCAGAGATAGGGGCAGGGGCGGGGATGGCGAGCAGTACTTC; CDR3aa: CATSRDRGRGGDGEQYF
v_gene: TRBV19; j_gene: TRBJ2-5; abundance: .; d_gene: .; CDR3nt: TGTGCCAGTAGTACCGTTACTAAAGAGACCCAGTACTTC; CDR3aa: CASSTVTKETQYF
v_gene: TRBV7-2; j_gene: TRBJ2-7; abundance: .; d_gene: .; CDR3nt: TGTGCCAGCAGTTCGGGACCCGAGCAGTACTTC; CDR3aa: CASSSGPEQYF
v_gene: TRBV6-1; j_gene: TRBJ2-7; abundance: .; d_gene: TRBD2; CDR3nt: TGTGCCAGCAGCGAGCTTCTAGCGGGATACGAGCAGTACTTC; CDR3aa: CASSELLAGYEQYF
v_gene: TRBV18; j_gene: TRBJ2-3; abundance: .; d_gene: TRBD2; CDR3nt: TGTGCCAGCTCACCACTGGCGGGAGGGAGCACAGATACGCAGTATTTT; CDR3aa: CASSPLAGGSTDTQYF
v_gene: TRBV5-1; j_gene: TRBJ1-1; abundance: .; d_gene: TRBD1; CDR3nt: TGCGCCAGCAGCCTCAGGACAGGACCCTCGGAGGTTACTGAAGCTTTCTTT; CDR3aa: CASSLRTGPSEVTEAFF
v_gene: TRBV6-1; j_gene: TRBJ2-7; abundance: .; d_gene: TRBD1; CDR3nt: TGTGCCAGCAGTGCCCGCTTTGACAGGGGTAGCTACGAGCAGTACTTC; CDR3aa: CASSARFDRGSYEQYF
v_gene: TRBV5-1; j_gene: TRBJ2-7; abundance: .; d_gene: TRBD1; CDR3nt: TGCGCCAGCAGCTTCCCGACAGGGAGCTACGAGCAGTACTTC; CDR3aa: CASSFPTGSYEQYF
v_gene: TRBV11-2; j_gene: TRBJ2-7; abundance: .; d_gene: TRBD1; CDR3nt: TGTGCCAGCAGCAGCCGGACAGGGAGGAACGAGCAGTACTTC; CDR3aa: CASSSRTGRNEQYF
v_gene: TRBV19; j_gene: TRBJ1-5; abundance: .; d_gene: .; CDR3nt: TGTGCCAGTAGTATCCGACAGCCTTATCAGCCCCAGCATTTT; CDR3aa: CASSIRQPYQPQHF
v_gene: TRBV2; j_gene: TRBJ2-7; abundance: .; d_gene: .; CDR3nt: TGTGCCAGCAGTGAAGCGGGATACGAGCAGTACTTC; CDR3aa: CASSEAGYEQYF
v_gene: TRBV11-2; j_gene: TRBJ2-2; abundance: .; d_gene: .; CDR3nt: TGTGCCAGCAGCTTAGAAGGCGGGACAAACACCGGGGAGCTGTTTTTT; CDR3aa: CASSLEGGTNTGELFF
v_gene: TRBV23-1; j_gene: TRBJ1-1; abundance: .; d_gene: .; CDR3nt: TGCGCCAGCAGACCGCAGGGTTTGAACACTGAAGCTTTCTTT; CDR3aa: CASRPQGLNTEAFF
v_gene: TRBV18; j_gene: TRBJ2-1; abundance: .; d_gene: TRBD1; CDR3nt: TGTGCCAGCTCACCACTACAGGGGGCCTACAATGAGCAGTTCTTC; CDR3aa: CASSPLQGAYNEQFF
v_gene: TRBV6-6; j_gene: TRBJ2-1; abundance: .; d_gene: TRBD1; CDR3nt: TGTGCCAGCAGTTACCCTGGACAGGGTCACAATGAGCAGTTCTTC; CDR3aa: CASSYPGQGHNEQFF
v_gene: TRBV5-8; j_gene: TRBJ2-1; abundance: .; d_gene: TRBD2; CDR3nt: TGTGCCAGCAGCTTAGGCGGGAGCTCCTACAATGAGCAGTTCTTC; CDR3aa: CASSLGGSSYNEQFF
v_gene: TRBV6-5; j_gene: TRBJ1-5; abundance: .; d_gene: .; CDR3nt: TGTGCCAGCAGCTTGGGAGGGGATCAGCCCCAGCATTTT; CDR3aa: CASSLGGDQPQHF
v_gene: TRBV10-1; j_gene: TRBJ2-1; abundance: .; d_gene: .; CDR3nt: TGCGCCAGCAGTGAGTCGATAGGTGAGCAGTTCTTC; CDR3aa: CASSESIGEQFF
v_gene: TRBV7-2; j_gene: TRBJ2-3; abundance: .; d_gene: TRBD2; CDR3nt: TGTGCCAGCAGCTTAGTGCTAGCGGGGGATACGCAGTATTTT; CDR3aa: CASSLVLAGDTQYF
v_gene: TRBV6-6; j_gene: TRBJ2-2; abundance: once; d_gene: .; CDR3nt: TGTGCCAGCGCCAGGACTCAGCACACCGGGGAGCTGTTTTTT; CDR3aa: CASARTQHTGELFF
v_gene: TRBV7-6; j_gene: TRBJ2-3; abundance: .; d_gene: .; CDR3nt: TGTGCCAGCAGCTTAGGAACTACCCTAACAGATACGCAGTATTTT; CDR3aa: CASSLGTTLTDTQYF
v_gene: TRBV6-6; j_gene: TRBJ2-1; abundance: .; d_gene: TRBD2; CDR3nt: TGTGCCAGCAGTTTCGGGACTAGCTACAATGAGCAGTTCTTC; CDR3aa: CASSFGTSYNEQFF
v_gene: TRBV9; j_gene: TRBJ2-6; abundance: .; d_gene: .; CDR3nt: TGTGCCAGCAGTGACCGACTGAGCTCTGGGGCCAACGTCCTGACTTTC; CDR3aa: CASSDRLSSGANVLTF
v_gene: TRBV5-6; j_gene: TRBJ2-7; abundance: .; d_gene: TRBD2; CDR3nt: TGTGCCAGCAGCCGGACTAGCGGGAGGTGGCAGTACTTC; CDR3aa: CASSRTSGRWQYF
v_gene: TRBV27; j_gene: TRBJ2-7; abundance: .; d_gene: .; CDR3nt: TGTGCCAGCAGTACGCGACAGGACCGCTCCTACGAGCAGTACTTC; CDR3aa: CASSTRQDRSYEQYF
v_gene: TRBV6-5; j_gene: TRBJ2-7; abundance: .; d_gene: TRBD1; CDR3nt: TGTGCCAGCAGAACCCCGGGACAGTTCTACGAGCAGTACTTC; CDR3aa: CASRTPGQFYEQYF
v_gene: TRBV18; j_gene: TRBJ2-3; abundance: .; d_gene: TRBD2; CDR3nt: TGTGCCAGCTCACCCTCTAGCGGAGACACGCAGTATTTT; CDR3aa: CASSPSSGDTQYF
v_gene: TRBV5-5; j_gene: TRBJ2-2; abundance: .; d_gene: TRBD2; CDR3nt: TGTGCCAGCAGCATTATGGGACTAGCGGGAGGGCTAGTCGGGGAGCTGTTTTTT; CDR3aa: CASSIMGLAGGLVGELFF
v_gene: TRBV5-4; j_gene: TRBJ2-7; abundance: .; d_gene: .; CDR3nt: TGTGCCAGCAGACAGGACTACCAAGGCTCCTACGAGCAGTACTTC; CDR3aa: CASRQDYQGSYEQYF
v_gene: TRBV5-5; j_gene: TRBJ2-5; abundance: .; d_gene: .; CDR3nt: TGTGCCAGCAGCTTGGAGCAGACTCAAGAGACCCAGTACTTC; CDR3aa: CASSLEQTQETQYF
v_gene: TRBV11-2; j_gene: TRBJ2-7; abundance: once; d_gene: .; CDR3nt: TGTGCCAGCAGCTTCGGGCTAGGCCGAGGATACGAGCAGTACTTC; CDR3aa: CASSFGLGRGYEQYF